These 28 T cell receptor beta chains were sequenced from one sample in a study of T cells in Graves' hyperthyroidism and ophthalmopathy. Amplified regions were TCR beta CDR3 sequences from RNA transcripts. The HTBI primer set drove a first-round RT-PCR of the TCR CDR3. MiXCR was run by TCRdb on the multiplex PCR reads, yielding one entry per CDR3 protein. This sample has around 210,000 distinct CDR3 sequences; about a sixth occur once, and the top ten carry approximately 56%. Source material: blood. The origin of the receptors is a woman aged 50 to 60 with Graves' hyperthyroidism.

The chain employs TRBV6-1 and TRBJ2-7; D is unresolved. The J call is uncertain, as TRBJ2-1 better fits the DNA end. Germline assignment: CDR1 MNHNS and CDR2 SASEGT. This CDR3 spans 13 amino acids. CDR3 bases: TGTGCCAGCAGCCCCGGACGGATCTACGAGCAGTTCTTC. Translated: CASSPGRIYEQFF.

This chain uses TRBV13 with TRBJ1-3; no reliable D call. Trimming took 3 bases from V and 1 from J, leaving 10 bases between them. Germline V lookup: CDR1 PRHDT, CDR2 FYEKMQ (reference sequence). CDR3 size: 15 residues. In nucleotides, the CDR3 is TGTGCCAGCAGCTTGGGCAGGCGGTCTGGAAACACCATATATTTT. It is translated as CASSLGRRSGNTIYF.

This clonotype appeared many times. The V call is TRBV5-1, the J call TRBJ1-4; D is uncertain. The germline gives CDR1 SGHRS, CDR2 YFSETQ. The germline V and J ends were trimmed by 4 bases and 0 bases, with 7 bases remaining between them. This CDR3 has 14 amino acids. The CDR3 DNA reads as TGCGCCAGCAGCGACCGAGCAACTAATGAAAAACTGTTTTTT. Amino acids: CASSDRATNEKLFF.

This clonotype appeared many times. The V gene is TRBV28, the J gene TRBJ1-1; TRBD1 agrees at 7 bases. This CDR3 comprises 17 residues. Germline values: CDR1 MDHEN, CDR2 SYDVKM. The V segment lost 3 bases and the J segment 6 bases; nucleotides outside the gene matches: 16. The CDR3 nucleotides are TGTGCCAGCAGTTTGTTTACAGGGGTGGGATTTGCTTCTGAAGCTTTCTTT. Protein: CASSLFTGVGFASEAFF.

This clonotype was seen a few times. J is TRBJ1-3 and V is TRBV10-1; tentative D call: TRBD1 (5 bases). Germline CDR1 is WNHNN and CDR2 is SYGVQD (reference sequence). The CDR3 extends over 15 amino acids. V gave up 4 bases and J gave up 0 bases, with 10 bases separating them. The CDR3 DNA reads TGCGCCAGCAGTGTGGGGACCAACTCTGGAAACACCATATATTTT. Amino acids: CASSVGTNSGNTIYF.

This chain uses TRBV6-2 or TRBV6-3 with TRBJ2-1, with a tentative D call TRBD2 (5 bases). The J call may be in error: the DNA end matches TRBJ2-7 better. This CDR3 is 15 amino acids long. Germline V gives CDR1 MNHEY, CDR2 SVGEGT. CDR3 bases: TGTGCCAGCAGCCCCCCCGAGGGCCCTACAAGGGAGCAGTACTTC. Its protein product is CASSPPEGPTREQYF.

The rearrangement joins TRBV28 to TRBJ1-1; tentative D call: TRBD1 (6 bases). CDR3 length: 15 residues. With 7 bases removed from V and 3 bases from J, the gap between germline ends came to 18 bases. Germline loops: CDR1 MDHEN, CDR2 SYDVKM. The CDR3 is CASKPYSGGHTEAFF. The DNA for the CDR3 is TGTGCCAGCAAGCCTTACTCCGGGGGGCACACTGAAGCTTTCTTT.

In this sample, this clonotype turned up a few times. This chain links TRBV10-3 with TRBJ1-3; D call uncertain. V gave up 4 bases and J gave up 0 bases, with 7 bases separating them. Germline V gene sequence: CDR1 ENHRY, CDR2 SYGVKD. CDR3 length: 14 residues. As DNA, the CDR3 is TGTGCCATCAGTGTCTATTCCTCTGGAAACACCATATATTTT. This encodes CAISVYSSGNTIYF.

This clonotype has ten or more counts. V is TRBV5-1 and J is TRBJ2-1; the D call may be TRBD1 or TRBD2 (6 bases each). CDR3 length: 13 residues. Germline V gene lookup returns CDR1 SGHRS and CDR2 YFSETQ. Trimming took 5 bases from V and 5 from J, leaving 11 bases between them. The CDR3 is CASRGGDNNEQFF. In DNA form, the CDR3 reads TGCGCCAGCAGAGGCGGGGACAACAATGAGCAGTTCTTC.

There are many counts of this clonotype. The CDR3, as DNA: TGTGCCAGCAGCCAAGAGGCGTCCAGGCTAAGCGGGGAGCTGTTTTTT. It codes for CASSQEASRLSGELFF. The chain links TRBV3-1 to TRBJ2-2; D is undetermined. Trimming took off 0 bases at V and 7 bases at J, with 15 bases between the two ends. The CDR3 runs 16 residues. CDR1 LGHDT and CDR2 YNNKEL come from the germline V gene (reference sequence).

This clonotype has a count of ten or more. V gene TRBV20-1 combines with J gene TRBJ1-2; tentative D call: TRBD1 (5 bases). Trimming stripped 3 bases from V and 4 bases from J, with 15 bases between. Germline-derived CDR1 and CDR2 are DFQATT and SNEGSKA (reference sequence). The CDR3 consists of 14 residues. CDR3 residues: CSARQEFGGYGYTF. The CDR3 bases are TGCAGTGCTAGGCAGGAGTTTGGGGGCTATGGCTACACCTTC.

This clonotype was observed a handful of times. This chain links TRBV10-3 with TRBJ2-2; TRBD1 matches at 9 bases. CDR1 ENHRY and CDR2 SYGVKD come from the germline V gene. Trimming took 11 bases from V and 3 from J; bases not matched to a gene: 7. CDR3 length equals 14 residues. In DNA, the CDR3 is TGTGCCGCAGGGACAGGGAGGGACACCGGGGAGCTGTTTTTT. The encoded protein is CAAGTGRDTGELFF.

There are many counts of this clonotype. The chain joins TRBV6-1 to TRBJ2-5; D is perhaps TRBD1 or TRBD2 (5 bases each). The CDR3 loop spans 14 amino acids. Trimming took 5 bases from V and 5 from J, leaving 15 bases between them. Germline V gene sequence: CDR1 MNHNS, CDR2 SASEGT. As DNA, the CDR3 is TGTGCCAGCAGTCACCGGGACCCAGGGGAGACCCAGTACTTC. Translated, it gives CASSHRDPGETQYF.

The table lists this clonotype with many counts. The chain links TRBV3-1 to TRBJ2-7, with D maybe TRBD1 (6 bases). The CDR3 runs 14 residues. With 5 bases removed from V and 3 bases from J, the gap between germline ends came to 14 bases. CDR1 and CDR2 from the germline V gene are LGHDT and YNNKEL (reference sequence). The CDR3 DNA reads as TGTGCCAGCAGCACCCGGGACACCCTCTACGAGCAGTACTTC. Residues: CASSTRDTLYEQYF.

This clonotype was picked up a small number of times. The rearrangement links TRBV4-1 to TRBJ2-7; TRBD1 might be the D (5 bases). The CDR3 is made up of 17 amino acids. CDR1 and CDR2 (germline): MGHRA, YSYEKL. The V end was cut by 0 bases, the J end by 7 bases, with 22 bases between. In nucleotides, the CDR3 is TGCGCCAGCAGCCAAGATAGTAGCCAGGGTATCATTTTGGAGCAGTACTTC. Translating it yields CASSQDSSQGIILEQYF.

This clonotype was detected many times. The chain carries TRBV12-3 or TRBV12-4 and TRBJ2-7; 7 bases fit TRBD2. CDR3 size: 15 residues. V lost 3 bases, J lost 0 bases, and 5 bases stayed unmatched. The CDR3 reads CASSLSGKSSYEQYF. The CDR3 DNA follows: TGTGCCAGCAGTTTGAGCGGGAAGAGCTCCTACGAGCAGTACTTC.

This clonotype came up many times. The chain links TRBV20-1 to TRBJ2-7; 11 bases align to TRBD2. V shed 1 base and J 3 bases; nucleotides not matched to a gene: 11. This CDR3 contains 17 residues. Germline CDR1 and CDR2: DFQATT and SNEGSKA (reference sequence). The CDR3 protein is CSARVVGTLAGDYEQYF. The CDR3, as DNA: TGCAGTGCTAGAGTGGTAGGCACACTAGCGGGAGACTACGAGCAGTACTTC.

This clonotype was observed many times. The chain links TRBV12-3 or TRBV12-4 to TRBJ2-7; TRBD2 is a possible D gene (6 bases). The CDR3 length is 12 residues. The germline V and J ends were trimmed by 8 bases and 5 bases, with 13 bases remaining between them. CDR3 DNA: TGTGCCAGCCGGAGGGGAGAACACGAGCAGTACTTC. Amino acid sequence: CASRRGEHEQYF.

There are a few counts of this clonotype. The gene calls are TRBV14 and TRBJ2-1, with a possible D match to TRBD1 (6 bases). Trimming stripped 0 bases from V and 6 bases from J, with 18 bases between. The CDR3 has 17 residues. Per germline, CDR1 SGHDN and CDR2 FVKESK. CDR3 amino acids: CASSQDLRQGLFNEQFF. The CDR3 DNA reads as TGTGCCAGCAGCCAAGATCTCCGGCAGGGGCTGTTCAATGAGCAGTTCTTC.

This clonotype was counted at least ten times. The chain carries TRBV27 and TRBJ2-2; the D is unclear. Trimming removed 6 bases from V and 0 bases from J, with 2 bases in between. The CDR3 length is 12 residues. CDR1 MNHEY and CDR2 SMNVEV come from the germline V gene (reference sequence). CDR3 sequence reads: CASRPNTGELFF. The CDR3 DNA sequence: TGTGCCAGCAGGCCGAACACCGGGGAGCTGTTTTTT.

This clonotype was counted at least ten times. V usage is TRBV3-1 and J usage is TRBJ2-7; D call uncertain. Germline lookup yields CDR1 LGHDT and CDR2 YNNKEL (reference sequence). V gave up 3 bases and J gave up 4 bases, with 10 bases separating them. This CDR3 spans 13 amino acids. CDR3 loop: CASSHRSGYEQYF. In DNA, the CDR3 is TGTGCCAGCAGCCATAGGAGTGGGTACGAGCAGTACTTC.

The chain carries TRBV10-2 and TRBJ2-3, with D possibly called TRBD1 or TRBD2 (5 bases each). The CDR3 totals 14 residues. V gave up 4 bases and J gave up 5 bases, with 13 bases separating them. Per germline, CDR1 WSHSY and CDR2 SAAADI. CDR3 sequence: CASSGVGDRDTQYF. The CDR3 nucleotides read TGCGCCAGCAGTGGGGTGGGAGACAGAGATACGCAGTATTTT.

This clonotype was detected ten times or more. The chain combines TRBV28 with TRBJ2-5; D not resolved. This CDR3 is built from 15 residues. V was cut by 5 bases and J by 5 bases, with 18 bases left in between. CDR1 is MDHEN, CDR2 SYDVKM, per germline. CDR3 region: CASSPSGGIGETQYF. The CDR3 nucleotides are TGTGCCAGCAGTCCCTCGGGTGGGATTGGGGAGACCCAGTACTTC.

This clonotype was counted between two and nine times. The chain combines TRBV3-1 with TRBJ2-2; the D is unclear. The germline CDR1 and CDR2 sequences are LGHDT and YNNKEL (reference sequence). This CDR3 is built from 16 residues. The germline V and J ends were trimmed by 2 bases and 2 bases, with 12 bases remaining between them. CDR3 DNA: TGTGCCAGCAGCCAACGTCAGATCAGAAACACCGGGGAGCTGTTTTTT. Protein sequence: CASSQRQIRNTGELFF. The complete variable domain, with remaining parts taken from reference TRBV3-1 and TRBJ2-2, reads DTAVSQTPKYLVTQMGNDKSIKCEQNLGHDTMYWYKQDSKKFLKIMFSYNNKELIINETVPNRFSPKSPDKAHLNLHINSLELGDSAVYFCASSQRQIRNTGELFFGEGSRLTVL.

In this sample, this clonotype turned up many times. The rearrangement joins TRBV7-2 to TRBJ1-1; no clear D gene. Germline CDR1 reads SGHTA; CDR2 reads FQGNSA. The CDR3 is 14 residues long. V was shortened by 3 bases and J by 2 bases, with 10 bases between the two germline ends. CDR3 residues: CASSFMILNTEAFF. The CDR3, as DNA: TGTGCCAGCAGCTTCATGATTCTTAACACTGAAGCTTTCTTT.

This clonotype was counted many times. V gene TRBV2 combines with J gene TRBJ2-1, with D tentatively TRBD1 (7 bases). Germline V gene lookup returns CDR1 SNHLY and CDR2 FYNNEI. Trimming stripped 7 bases from V and 1 base from J, with 11 bases between. The CDR3 has 14 amino acids. The CDR3 reads CASKAGGSYNEQFF. The DNA of the CDR3 is TGTGCCAGCAAGGCAGGGGGGTCCTACAATGAGCAGTTCTTC.

The chain recombines TRBV19 with TRBJ2-1; TRBD2 is a possible D gene (6 bases). This CDR3 spans 19 amino acids. Germline V gives CDR1 LNHDA, CDR2 SQIVND (reference sequence). The V end was cut by 2 bases, the J end by 5 bases, with 25 bases between. CDR3 region: CASSISVGGLAGTNNEQFF. CDR3 nucleotide sequence: TGTGCCAGTAGTATAAGTGTTGGCGGGCTGGCGGGGACCAACAATGAGCAGTTCTTC.

This clonotype was seen ten or more times. CDR3 nucleotide sequence: TGTGCCAGCAAAACTGTAGGACAGGGATCCTACAATGAGCAGTTCTTC. Translation gives CASKTVGQGSYNEQFF. The rearrangement uses TRBV6-1 and TRBJ2-1; the match to TRBD1 covers 8 bases. The CDR3 length is 16 residues. V was clipped by 7 bases and J by 1 base; unmatched bases: 9. The V gene's germline CDR1 is MNHNS and CDR2 SASEGT.